Sequencing of this TCR beta chain was carried out in a study of CXCR3-negative and CXCR3-positive naive CD8 T cells. General study findings and limits: When CXCR3-positive naive cells were set against CXCR3-negative naive cells, the former had more hydrophobic TRB CDR3s.

cDNA libraries for TRB were generated by 5' RACE incorporating UMI labels. TCRdb reprocessed the 5' RACE reads, with one entry per CDR3 protein and no DNA. In total, the table holds around 88,000 distinct CDR3 sequences. This CDR3 has 16 amino acids. As concerns this clonotype: Its antigen remains unknown.

The sample consisted of naive CXCR3+ CD8+ T cells from blood. Subset defined: CD45RO-CCR7+CD27+CD95- naive CD8+ T cells expressing CXCR3 (TNR3+). The chain recombines TRBV12-2 with TRBJ1-1; absent DNA, TCRdb's TRBD1 call cannot be checked. TRBV12-2 is an annotated pseudogene. The source of this sequence is a human donor in good health. Some clones in this sample may be carry-over from other donors' samples. CDR3 loop: CASRFAREMGNTEAFF.